This TCR beta chain derives from a study of blood T cell repertoires in COVID-19. Study summary: In each case, the material was cDNA or gDNA derived from T cells, B-cell-depleted T cells, or PBMCs.

Per the study methods: The authors estimated nucleated cell counts from reference gene primer amplification. Assay used: immunoSEQ multiplex PCR; TCRdb lists only in-frame clones, some missing. From that table come the V and J calls and clone size; the DNA was used to work out D and trimming. This sample has around 340,000 clones, with around four fifths found just once. This TCR derives from a man aged 30 to 45 with active or convalescent COVID-19. The sample was peripheral blood.

In nucleotides, the CDR3 is TGCGCCAGCAGCAGCGGGAGCCATAATAATTCACCCCTCCACTTT. Its translation: CASSSGSHNNSPLHF. The V gene is TRBV5-1, the J gene TRBJ1-6; D gene unclear. CDR3 length equals 15 residues. V lost 4 bases to trimming and J lost 5 bases, with 13 bases between them. The germline V gene encodes CDR1 SGHRS and CDR2 YFSETQ.